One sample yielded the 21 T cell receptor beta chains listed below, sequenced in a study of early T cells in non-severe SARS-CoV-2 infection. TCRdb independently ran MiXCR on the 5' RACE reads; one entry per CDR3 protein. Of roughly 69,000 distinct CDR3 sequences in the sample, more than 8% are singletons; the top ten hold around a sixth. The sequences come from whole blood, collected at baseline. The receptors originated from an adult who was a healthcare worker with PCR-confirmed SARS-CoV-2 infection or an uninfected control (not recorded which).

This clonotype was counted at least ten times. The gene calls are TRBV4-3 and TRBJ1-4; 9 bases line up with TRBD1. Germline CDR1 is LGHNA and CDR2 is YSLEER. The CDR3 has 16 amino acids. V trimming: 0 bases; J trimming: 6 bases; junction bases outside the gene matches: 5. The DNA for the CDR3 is TGCGCCAGCAGCCAAGACACCGGGACAGGGTATGAAAAACTGTTTTTT. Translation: CASSQDTGTGYEKLFF.

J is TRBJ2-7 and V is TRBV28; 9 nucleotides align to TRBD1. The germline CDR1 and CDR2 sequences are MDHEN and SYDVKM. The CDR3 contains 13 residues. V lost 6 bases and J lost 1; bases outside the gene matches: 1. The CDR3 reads CASRGQGSYEQYF. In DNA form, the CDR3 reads TGTGCCAGCAGGGGACAGGGATCCTACGAGCAGTACTTC. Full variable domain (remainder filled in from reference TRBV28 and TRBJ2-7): DVKVTQSSRYLVKRTGEKVFLECVQDMDHENMFWYRQDPGLGLRLIYFSYDVKMKEKGDIPEGYSVSREKKERFSLILESASTNQTSMYLCASRGQGSYEQYFGPGTRLTVT.

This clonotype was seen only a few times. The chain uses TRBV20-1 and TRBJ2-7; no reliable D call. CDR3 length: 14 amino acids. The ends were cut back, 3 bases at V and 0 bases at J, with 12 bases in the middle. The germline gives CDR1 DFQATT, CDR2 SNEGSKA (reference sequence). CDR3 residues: CSASLRGRSYEQYF. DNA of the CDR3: TGCAGTGCTAGTCTCCGCGGCCGCTCCTACGAGCAGTACTTC.

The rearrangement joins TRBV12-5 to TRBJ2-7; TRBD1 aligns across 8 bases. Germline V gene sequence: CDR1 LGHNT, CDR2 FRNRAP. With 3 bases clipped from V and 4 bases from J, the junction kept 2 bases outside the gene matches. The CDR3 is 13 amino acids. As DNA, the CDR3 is TGTGCTAGTGGTTTCACAGGGGGATACGAGCAGTACTTC. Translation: CASGFTGGYEQYF.

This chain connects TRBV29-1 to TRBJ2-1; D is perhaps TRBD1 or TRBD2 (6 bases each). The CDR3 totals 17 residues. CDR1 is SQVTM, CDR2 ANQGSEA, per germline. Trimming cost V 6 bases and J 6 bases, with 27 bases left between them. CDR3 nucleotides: TGCAGCGTCATTTTCCTCGGGGGCAGTTCGCAGGGCAATGAGCAGTTCTTC. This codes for CSVIFLGGSSQGNEQFF.

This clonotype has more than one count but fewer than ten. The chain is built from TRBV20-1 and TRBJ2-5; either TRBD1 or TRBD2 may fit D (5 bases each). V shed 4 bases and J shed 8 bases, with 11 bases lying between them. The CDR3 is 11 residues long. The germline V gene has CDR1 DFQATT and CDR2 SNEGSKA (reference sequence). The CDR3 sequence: CSATSGATQYF. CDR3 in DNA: TGCAGTGCTACCTCCGGGGCCACCCAGTACTTC.

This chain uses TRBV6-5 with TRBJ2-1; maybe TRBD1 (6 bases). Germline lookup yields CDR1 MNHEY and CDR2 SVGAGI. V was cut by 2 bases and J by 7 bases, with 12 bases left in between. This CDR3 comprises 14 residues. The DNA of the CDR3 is TGTGCCAGCAGTTACGGCAGGGGTCTGAATGAGCAGTTCTTC. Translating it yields CASSYGRGLNEQFF.

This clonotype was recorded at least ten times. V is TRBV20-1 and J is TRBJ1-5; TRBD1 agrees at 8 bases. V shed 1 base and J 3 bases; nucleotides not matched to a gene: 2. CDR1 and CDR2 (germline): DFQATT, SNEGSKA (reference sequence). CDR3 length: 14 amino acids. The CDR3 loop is CSARVGQVNQPQHF. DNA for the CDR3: TGCAGTGCTAGAGTGGGACAGGTCAATCAGCCCCAGCATTTT.

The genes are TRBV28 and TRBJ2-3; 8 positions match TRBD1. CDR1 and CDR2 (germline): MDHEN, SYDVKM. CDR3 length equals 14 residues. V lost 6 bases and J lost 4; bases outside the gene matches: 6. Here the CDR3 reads CASRGGQGSDTQYF. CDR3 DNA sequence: TGTGCCAGCAGGGGTGGACAGGGATCAGATACGCAGTATTTT.

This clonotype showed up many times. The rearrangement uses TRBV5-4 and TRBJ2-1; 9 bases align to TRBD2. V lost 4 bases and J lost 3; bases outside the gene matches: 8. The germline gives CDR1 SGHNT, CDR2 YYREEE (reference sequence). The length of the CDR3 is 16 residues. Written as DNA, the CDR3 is TGTGCCAGCAGCCCGCGGGGGGGACAGAGCTACAATGAGCAGTTCTTC. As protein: CASSPRGGQSYNEQFF. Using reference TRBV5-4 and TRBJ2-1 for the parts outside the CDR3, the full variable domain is ETGVTQSPTHLIKTRGQQVTLRCSSQSGHNTVSWYQQALGQGPQFIFQYYREEENGRGNFPPRFSGLQFPNYSSELNVNALELDDSALYLCASSPRGGQSYNEQFFGPGTRLTVL.

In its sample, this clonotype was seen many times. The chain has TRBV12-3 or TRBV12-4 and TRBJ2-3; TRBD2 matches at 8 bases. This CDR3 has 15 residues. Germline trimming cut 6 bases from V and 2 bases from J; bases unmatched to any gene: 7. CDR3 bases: TGTGCCAGCAGCCGACTAGCGATAAACACAGATACGCAGTATTTT. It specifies CASSRLAINTDTQYF.

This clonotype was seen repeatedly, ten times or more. CDR3 amino acids: CASSPLTGPQHF. In DNA form, the CDR3 reads TGTGCCAGCAGTCCCCTCACCGGGCCCCAGCATTTT. The chain links TRBV12-3 or TRBV12-4 to TRBJ1-5, with D hard to call. This CDR3 comprises 12 residues. Trimming took off 5 bases at V and 9 bases at J, with 11 bases between the two ends.

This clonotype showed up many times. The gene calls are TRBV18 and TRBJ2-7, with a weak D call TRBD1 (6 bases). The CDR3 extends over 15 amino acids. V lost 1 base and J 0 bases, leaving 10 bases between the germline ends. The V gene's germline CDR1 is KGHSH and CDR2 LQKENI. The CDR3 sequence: CASSPRRGNSYEQYF. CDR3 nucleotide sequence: TGTGCCAGCTCACCACGCAGGGGTAACTCCTACGAGCAGTACTTC.

CDR3 region: CASTPVIGTDNEKLFF. CDR3 sequence (DNA): TGCGCCAGCACCCCTGTGATTGGGACGGATAATGAAAAACTGTTTTTT. The chain has TRBV4-1 and TRBJ1-4, with D perhaps matching TRBD1 (5 bases). From germline, CDR1 is MGHRA and CDR2 YSYEKL. Trimming took 7 bases from V and 4 from J, leaving 19 bases between them. The CDR3 is made up of 16 amino acids.

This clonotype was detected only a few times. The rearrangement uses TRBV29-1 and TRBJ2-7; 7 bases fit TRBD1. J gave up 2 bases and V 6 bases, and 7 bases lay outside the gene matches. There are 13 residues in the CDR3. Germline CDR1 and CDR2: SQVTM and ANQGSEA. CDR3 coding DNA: TGCAGCGTGTCGGGGACAGCCACCTACGAGCAGTACTTC. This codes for CSVSGTATYEQYF.

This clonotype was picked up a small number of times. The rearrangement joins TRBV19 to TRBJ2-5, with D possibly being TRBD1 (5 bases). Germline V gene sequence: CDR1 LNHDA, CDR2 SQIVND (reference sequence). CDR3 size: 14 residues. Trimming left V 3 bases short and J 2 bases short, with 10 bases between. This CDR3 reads CASSMKPGQETQYF. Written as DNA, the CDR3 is TGTGCCAGTAGTATGAAGCCAGGGCAAGAGACCCAGTACTTC.

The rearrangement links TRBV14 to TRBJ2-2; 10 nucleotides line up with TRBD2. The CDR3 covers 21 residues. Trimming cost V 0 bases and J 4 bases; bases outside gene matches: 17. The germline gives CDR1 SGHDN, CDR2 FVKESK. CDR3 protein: CASSQDGLVSSGSVGTGELFF. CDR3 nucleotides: TGTGCCAGCAGCCAAGATGGTCTTGTGTCTAGCGGGAGCGTGGGCACCGGGGAGCTGTTTTTT.

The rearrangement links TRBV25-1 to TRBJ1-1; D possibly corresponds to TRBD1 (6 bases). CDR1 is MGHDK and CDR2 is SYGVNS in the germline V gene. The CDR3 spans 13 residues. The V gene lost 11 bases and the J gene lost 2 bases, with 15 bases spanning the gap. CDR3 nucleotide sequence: TGTGCCTCTCAGGGGATGGAAAACACTGAAGCTTTCTTT. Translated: CASQGMENTEAFF.

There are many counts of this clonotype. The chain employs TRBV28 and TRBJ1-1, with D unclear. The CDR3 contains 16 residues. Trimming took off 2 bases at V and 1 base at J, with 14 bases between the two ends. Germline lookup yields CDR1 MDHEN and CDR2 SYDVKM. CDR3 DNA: TGTGCCAGCAGTTTACAGTTTGTGGTAGCGAACACTGAAGCTTTCTTT. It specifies CASSLQFVVANTEAFF.

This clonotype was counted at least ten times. CDR3 amino acids: CASSVAPGYTDTQYF. CDR3 sequence (DNA): TGTGCCAGCAGCGTAGCCCCAGGCTACACAGATACGCAGTATTTT. The gene calls are TRBV9 and TRBJ2-3; no firm D call. Germline CDR1 and CDR2: SGDLS and YYNGEE. The CDR3 has 15 residues. Trimming took off 0 bases at V and 2 bases at J, with 10 bases between the two ends.

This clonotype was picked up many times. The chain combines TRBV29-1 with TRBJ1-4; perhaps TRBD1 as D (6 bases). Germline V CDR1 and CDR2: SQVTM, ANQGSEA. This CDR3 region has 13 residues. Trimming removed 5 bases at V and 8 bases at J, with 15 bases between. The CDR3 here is CSVQDSLGEKLFF. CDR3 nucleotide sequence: TGCAGCGTTCAGGACAGTCTTGGGGAAAAACTGTTTTTT.